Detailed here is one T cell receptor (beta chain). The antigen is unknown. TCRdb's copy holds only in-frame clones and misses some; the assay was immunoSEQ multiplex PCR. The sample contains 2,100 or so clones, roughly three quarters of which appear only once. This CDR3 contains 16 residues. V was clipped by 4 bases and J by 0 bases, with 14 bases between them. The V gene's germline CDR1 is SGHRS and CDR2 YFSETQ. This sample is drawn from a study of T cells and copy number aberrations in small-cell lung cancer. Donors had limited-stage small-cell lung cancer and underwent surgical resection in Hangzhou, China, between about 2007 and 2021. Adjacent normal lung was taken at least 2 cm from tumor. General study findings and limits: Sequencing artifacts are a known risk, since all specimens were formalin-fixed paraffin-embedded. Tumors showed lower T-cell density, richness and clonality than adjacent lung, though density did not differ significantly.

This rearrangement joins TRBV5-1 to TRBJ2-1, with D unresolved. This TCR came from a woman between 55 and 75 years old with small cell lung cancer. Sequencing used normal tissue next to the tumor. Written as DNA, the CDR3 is TGCGCCAGCAGCCCGGAGTCGCGCAGCTCCTACAATGAGCAGTTCTTC. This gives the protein CASSPESRSSYNEQFF. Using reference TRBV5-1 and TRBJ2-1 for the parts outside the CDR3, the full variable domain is KAGVTQTPRYLIKTRGQQVTLSCSPISGHRSVSWYQQTPGQGLQFLFEYFSETQRNKGNFPGRFSGRQFSNSRSEMNVSTLELGDSALYLCASSPESRSSYNEQFFGPGTRLTVL.